This T cell receptor (beta chain) was captured by sequencing in a study of blood T cells in healthy people across ages. Study results and caveats: Percentage of naive T cells showed a strong correlation with TCR beta diversity.

CDR1 SGHTS and CDR2 YDEGEE come from the germline V gene. The CDR3 consists of 15 residues. PCR was performed a second time for about 7 to 11 cycles using a sample-barcoded 5' primer and a J-beta primer mix. A template-switch adaptor containing 12 random nucleotides labeled each cDNA molecule. TCRdb re-called the 5' RACE reads with MiXCR, one entry per CDR3 protein. The sample has 2 million or so distinct CDR3 sequences, around half seen once; the top ten hold over 2%. Each sample gave at least 7 million isolated PBMCs. This clonotype has a single count. Its target is not known. Germline is not matched at one junction end, which may reflect a read error.

This sequence joins TRBV5-8 and TRBJ2-5; no firm D call. The sequence was collected from a woman between 40 and 50 years old in good health. Sequencing used blood. The CDR3 coding sequence is TGTGCCAGCGGCTTGTATCCCCTTAGCCAAGAGACCCAGTACTTC. Translating it yields CASGLYPLSQETQYF.